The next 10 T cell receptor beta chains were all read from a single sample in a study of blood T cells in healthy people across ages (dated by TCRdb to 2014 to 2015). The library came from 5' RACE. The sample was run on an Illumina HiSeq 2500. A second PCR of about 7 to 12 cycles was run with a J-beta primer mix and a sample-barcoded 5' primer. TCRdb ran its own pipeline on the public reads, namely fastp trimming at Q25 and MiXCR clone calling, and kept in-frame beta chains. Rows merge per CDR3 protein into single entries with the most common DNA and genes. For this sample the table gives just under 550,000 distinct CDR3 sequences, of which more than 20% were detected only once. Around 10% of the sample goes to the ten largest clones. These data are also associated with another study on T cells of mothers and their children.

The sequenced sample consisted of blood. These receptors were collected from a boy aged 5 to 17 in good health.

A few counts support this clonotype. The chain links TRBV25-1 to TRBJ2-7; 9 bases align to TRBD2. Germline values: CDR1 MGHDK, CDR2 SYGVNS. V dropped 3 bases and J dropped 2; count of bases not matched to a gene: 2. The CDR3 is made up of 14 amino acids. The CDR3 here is CASSETSGTYEQYF. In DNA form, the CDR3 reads TGTGCCAGCAGTGAGACTAGCGGTACCTACGAGCAGTACTTC.

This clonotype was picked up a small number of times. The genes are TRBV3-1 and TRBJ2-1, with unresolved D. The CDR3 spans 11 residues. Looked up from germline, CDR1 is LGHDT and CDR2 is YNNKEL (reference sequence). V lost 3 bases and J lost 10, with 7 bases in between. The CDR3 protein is CASSQLSEQFF. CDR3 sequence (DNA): TGTGCCAGCAGCCAGCTGAGCGAGCAGTTCTTC.

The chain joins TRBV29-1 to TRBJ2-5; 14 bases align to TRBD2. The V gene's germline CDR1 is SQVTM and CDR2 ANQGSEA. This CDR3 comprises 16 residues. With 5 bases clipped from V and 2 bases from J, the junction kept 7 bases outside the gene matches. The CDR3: CSVSGTSGGEQETQYF. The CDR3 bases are TGCAGCGTTTCCGGGACTAGCGGGGGCGAACAAGAGACCCAGTACTTC. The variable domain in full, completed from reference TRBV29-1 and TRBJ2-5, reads SAVISQKPSRDICQRGTSLTIQCQVDSQVTMMFWYRQQPGQSLTLIATANQGSEATYESGFVIDKFPISRPNLTFSTLTVSNMSPEDSSIYLCSVSGTSGGEQETQYFGPGTRLLVL.

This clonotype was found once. The CDR3: CASSRTSGTGLTGELFF. DNA for the CDR3: TGCGCCAGCAGCCGAACCTCCGGGACAGGGCTCACCGGGGAGCTGTTTTTT. This chain links TRBV4-1 with TRBJ2-2; 9 positions agree with TRBD1. V gave up 4 bases and J gave up 4 bases; unmatched junction bases: 10. Per the germline V gene, CDR1 is MGHRA and CDR2 is YSYEKL. The CDR3 consists of 17 residues.

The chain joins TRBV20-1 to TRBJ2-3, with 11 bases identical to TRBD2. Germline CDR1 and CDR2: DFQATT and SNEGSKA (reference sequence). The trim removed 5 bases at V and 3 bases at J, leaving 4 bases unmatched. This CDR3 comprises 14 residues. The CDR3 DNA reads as TGCAGTGCTCCACTAGCGGGAGTGACAGATACGCAGTATTTT. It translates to CSAPLAGVTDTQYF.

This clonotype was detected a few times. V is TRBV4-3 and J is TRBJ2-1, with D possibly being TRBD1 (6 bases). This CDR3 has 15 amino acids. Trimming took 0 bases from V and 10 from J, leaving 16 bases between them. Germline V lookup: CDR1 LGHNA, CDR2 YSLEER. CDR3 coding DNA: TGCGCCAGCAGCCAAGAAGGCTACCCTAGGGGGGAGCAGTTCTTC. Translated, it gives CASSQEGYPRGEQFF.

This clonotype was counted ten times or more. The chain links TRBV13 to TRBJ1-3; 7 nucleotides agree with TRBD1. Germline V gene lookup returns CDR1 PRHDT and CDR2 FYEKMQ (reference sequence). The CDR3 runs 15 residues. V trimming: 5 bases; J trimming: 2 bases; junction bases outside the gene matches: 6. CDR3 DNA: TGTGCCAGCAGCCCGACAGGGTTTACTGGAAACACCATATATTTT. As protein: CASSPTGFTGNTIYF. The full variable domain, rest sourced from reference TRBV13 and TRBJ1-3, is AAGVIQSPRHLIKEKRETATLKCYPIPRHDTVYWYQQGPGQDPQFLISFYEKMQSDKGSIPDRFSAQQFSDYHSELNMSSLELGDSALYFCASSPTGFTGNTIYFGEGSWLTVV.

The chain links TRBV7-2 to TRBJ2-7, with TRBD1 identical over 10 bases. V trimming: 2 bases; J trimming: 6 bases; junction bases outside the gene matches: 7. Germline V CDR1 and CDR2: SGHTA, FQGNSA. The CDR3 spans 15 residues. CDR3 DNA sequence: TGTGCCAGCAGCTTACACGTGACAGGGGGCTCCGAGCAGTACTTC. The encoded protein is CASSLHVTGGSEQYF.

CDR3 protein: CATSDLDKSYEQYF. The CDR3 DNA reads TGTGCCACCAGTGATTTGGACAAATCCTACGAGCAGTACTTC. The rearrangement joins TRBV24-1 to TRBJ2-7; D unclear. The V end lost 0 bases, the J end lost 1 base, and 6 bases lay between the germline ends. The germline gives CDR1 KGHDR, CDR2 SFDVKD. The CDR3 runs to 14 residues.

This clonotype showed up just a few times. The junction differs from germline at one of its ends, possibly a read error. The CDR3 sequence is CVSSPDINYGYTF. The CDR3 nucleotides read TGTGTCAGCAGCCCGGACATAAACTATGGCTACACCTTC. This sequence joins TRBV7-6 and TRBJ1-2; D might be TRBD1 (5 bases). Germline V gene sequence: CDR1 SGHVS, CDR2 FNYEAQ. The CDR3 spans 13 residues.